These T cell receptor beta chains were read from a single sample in a study of cytomegalovirus exposure and HLA in healthy donors. Generated by immunoSEQ multiplex PCR, the TCRdb table keeps only in-frame clones and is missing some. The sample yields 170,000 or so clones, 75% to 85% seen once. Sequenced sample: PBMCs. Source of these receptors: a woman aged 30 to 39 in good health and CMV-seropositive. CDR3s include the opening cysteine and the closing phenylalanine or tryptophan. The order of the fields is V gene, clone size, D gene, J gene, CDR3 protein, CDR3 DNA. The D gene is left open where the match is weak. A clone size is listed for some rows: how often the clone was seen (once, few, many), or a class if it is expanded.

>TRBV30|NA|NA|TRBJ2-7
CAWSARRSYEQYF
TGTGCCTGGAGTGCCCGGAGGTCCTACGAGCAGTACTTC
>TRBV18|NA|TRBD2|TRBJ2-7
CASSPGTTFYEQYF
TGTGCCAGCTCTCCCGGGACTACCTTCTACGAGCAGTACTTC
>TRBV7-2|NA|TRBD1|TRBJ1-2
CASSSGTGFQLTF
TGTGCCAGCAGCTCTGGGACAGGGTTTCAGCTCACCTTC
>TRBV15|few|TRBD2|TRBJ2-3
CATSRFSGGRAPDTQYF
TGTGCCACCAGCAGATTTTCGGGCGGGAGAGCCCCAGATACGCAGTATTTT
>TRBV6-5|NA|NA|TRBJ2-7
CASSTAGWYEQYF
TGTGCCAGCAGTACGGCAGGGTGGTACGAGCAGTACTTC
>TRBV2|NA|TRBD2|TRBJ2-7
CASRREGTYEQYF
TGTGCCAGCAGGCGGGAGGGAACCTACGAGCAGTACTTC
>TRBV6-6|NA|TRBD2|TRBJ2-5
CASSYPAGGNRGTQYF
TGTGCCAGCAGTTATCCAGCGGGAGGGAATAGGGGGACCCAGTACTTC
>TRBV29-1|NA|NA|TRBJ1-1
CSVERGGDTEAFF
TGCAGCGTTGAACGGGGGGGGGACACTGAAGCTTTCTTT
>TRBV27|NA|TRBD1|TRBJ1-1
CASSPRTGEMGNTEAFF
TGTGCCAGCAGTCCCCGGACAGGGGAGATGGGGAACACTGAAGCTTTCTTT
>TRBV27|few|TRBD2|TRBJ2-7
CASSPGLAGSYEQYF
TGTGCCAGCAGTCCCGGGTTAGCGGGTTCCTACGAGCAGTACTTC
>TRBV30|NA|TRBD1|TRBJ1-2
CAWSQGAMAGGGYGYTF
TGTGCCTGGAGTCAAGGGGCGATGGCAGGGGGTGGTTATGGCTACACCTTC
>TRBV25-1|once|TRBD2|TRBJ2-1
CASSDRLAGYNEQFF
TGTGCCAGCAGTGATAGACTAGCGGGGTACAATGAGCAGTTCTTC
>TRBV27|NA|NA|TRBJ2-4
CASSSIFPPQGRSQLIAKNIQYF
TGTGCCAGCAGTTCTATATTCCCGCCACAGGGCCGCTCCCAACTAATAGCCAAAAACATTCAGTACTTC